These 9 T cell receptor beta chains were sequenced from one sample in a study of tissue T cells after allogeneic stem cell transplantation. TCRdb's copy holds only in-frame clones and misses some; the assay was immunoSEQ multiplex PCR. This repertoire shows approximately 8,200 clones, approximately 46% found once; its top ten account for approximately 2%. As for time point: mouse harvest day 7 after allogeneic transplant. Mouse grafts combined 10^7 T-cell-depleted bone marrow cells with 10^6 splenic CD5+ T cells. The sample comprised skin. Every receptor here comes from a female BALB/c mouse given C57BL/6 T cells with graft-versus-host disease after an allogeneic hematopoietic cell transplant.

The sample holds one count of this clone. The gene names here belong to mouse. The read falls 1 residue short of the CDR3 end, and the missing part is taken from the germline J gene. Other DNA sequences in this specimen translate into the identical CDR3. The chain uses TRBV3 and TRBJ2-7; TRBD1 matches 10 bases. The CDR3 contains 14 residues. Germline V gene data show CDR1 as SNHLY and CDR2 as FYNGKV (reference sequence). V shed 1 base, J shed 4 bases, and the junction held 1 base outside the gene matches. The CDR3 loop is CASSLGGQGYEQYF. The CDR3 bases that were read are TGTGCCAGCAGCTTAGGGGGACAGGGGTATGAACAGTAC.

In regard to this clone: The germline and genes are mouse ones. The CDR3 end falls 1 residue outside the read, so it is completed with the germline J gene. The chain has TRBV26 and TRBJ2-5, with D possibly matching TRBD2 (6 bases). V was cut by 3 bases and J by 6 bases, with 10 bases left in between. Germline V lookup: CDR1 KGHPV, CDR2 FQNQEV (reference sequence). This CDR3 comprises 13 residues. The sequenced CDR3 bases are TGTGCCAGCAGTCTTGGGGGAGACGACACCCAGTAC. Translated: CASSLGGDDTQY. The whole CDR3 sequence reads CASSLGGDDTQYF. Using reference TRBV26 and TRBJ2-5 for the parts outside the CDR3, the full variable domain is NSKVIQTPRYLVKGQGQKAKMRCIPEKGHPVVFWYQQNKNNEFKFLINFQNQEVLQQIDMTEKRFSAECPSNSPCSLEIQSSEAGDSALYLCASSLGGDDTQYFGPGTRLLVL.

Note on this clone: Genes and germline are mouse. The read is 1 residue too short to cover the CDR3 end, so that end is filled in from the germline J gene. The chain employs TRBV23 and TRBJ2-7; no check of the table's D call, TRBD2, against the DNA was made. The CDR3 spans 14 residues. CDR1 and CDR2 from the germline V gene are KGHTA and FQNQQP. CDR3 sequence reads: CSSSQSRGAREQYF. CDR3 DNA, as far as it was read: TGCTCCAGCAGTCAATCGCGGGGGGCACGGGAACAGTAC.

This clone was found once. Gene names refer to mouse genes. Read coverage stops 1 residue before the CDR3 terminus; the germline J gene supplies the remainder. This chain joins TRBV16 and TRBJ2-3, with 8 bases identical to TRBD2. Germline loops: CDR1 SGHSA, CDR2 FRNQAP. The CDR3 contains 16 residues. Trimming at V came to 5 bases and at J to 0 bases, leaving 7 bases not matched to a gene. Partial CDR3 DNA: TGTGCAAGCAGCCTGACTGGGGTCCCTAGTGCAGAAACGCTGTAT. Translating it yields CASSLTGVPSAETLY. The full CDR3 sequence reads CASSLTGVPSAETLYF.

This clone is classed as medium-sized. The gene names here belong to mouse. The CDR3 end is not reached by the read, which stops 1 residue before it; the germline J gene fills it in. The chain combines TRBV13-3 with TRBJ1-3, with unresolved D. This CDR3 has 15 amino acids. Trimming pared 1 base from V and 0 bases from J, leaving 8 bases between. The germline CDR1 and CDR2 sequences are NNHDY and SYVADS. The covered CDR3 bases are TGTGCCAGCAGTGATCCGGAGAATTCTGGAAATACGCTCTAT. Its protein is CASSDPENSGNTLY. The complete CDR3 sequence is CASSDPENSGNTLYF.

Note on this clone: Compared with germline, one end of the junction differs, possibly owing to a read error. Mouse germline and gene names are used. Sequencing ends 1 residue short of the CDR3 end; the germline J gene provides the rest. Other DNA variants within this sample encode the same CDR3. J is TRBJ2-7 and V is TRBV24; no definite D call. The CDR3 covers 12 residues. The germline V gene has CDR1 KGHTA and CDR2 FRNEEI. This CDR3 is CASSLYFYEQYF. The covered CDR3 bases are TGTGCCAGCAGCCTGTACTTTTATGAACAGTAC.

This clone was counted between two and nine times. Mouse gene names apply. The DNA ends 1 residue before the CDR3 does, and the rest of the CDR3 is filled in from the germline J gene. The gene calls are TRBV26 and TRBJ2-7, with 9 positions matching TRBD1. CDR1 is KGHPV, CDR2 FQNQEV, per germline (reference sequence). This CDR3 is 13 amino acids long. V was pared by 2 bases and J by 4 bases, with 0 bases of the junction left unmatched. The CDR3 protein is CASSLGQGYEQYF. The covered CDR3 bases are TGTGCCAGCAGTCTGGGACAGGGGTATGAACAGTAC.

On this clone itself: Gene names denote mouse genes. The read ends 1 residue before the CDR3 terminus; that terminus is restored from the germline J gene. This CDR3 is also generated by other DNA sequences in the sample. The chain carries TRBV26 and TRBJ1-3; possible D gene TRBD1, 5 bases. V was cut by 2 bases and J by 2 bases, with 7 bases left in between. In germline, CDR1 is KGHPV, CDR2 FQNQEV (reference sequence). The CDR3 runs to 14 residues. CDR3 region: CASSLAGPGNTLYF. Partial CDR3 DNA: TGTGCCAGCAGTCTGGCGGGACCTGGAAATACGCTCTAT.

For this clone: Mouse gene names apply. The read ends 1 residue shy of where the CDR3 ends; the end is completed using the germline J gene. This chain uses TRBV13-1 with TRBJ2-4; D may be TRBD1 or TRBD2 (6 bases each). CDR1 is NSHNY, CDR2 SYGAGN, per germline. This CDR3 has 14 amino acids. Trimming removed 1 base from V and 2 bases from J, with 8 bases in between. CDR3 region: CASSDWGPQNTLYF. The CDR3 bases that were read are TGTGCCAGCAGTGATTGGGGGCCTCAAAACACCTTGTAC.